The 4 T cell receptor beta chains below all came from one sample that was sequenced in a study of blood T cell repertoires in COVID-19. The protocol was immunoSEQ multiplex PCR, while the TCRdb copy is restricted to in-frame clones and leaves out a portion. The table records roughly 57,000 clones, just under 90% of them present only once. Sequencing was performed on peripheral blood. Receptor source: a woman in her sixties or seventies with COVID-19, enrolled during active disease.

The chain uses TRBV19 and TRBJ1-2; a possible D gene is TRBD1 (5 bases). Germline V gene lookup returns CDR1 LNHDA and CDR2 SQIVND (reference sequence). V was clipped by 7 bases and J by 4 bases, with 13 bases between them. The CDR3 extends over 13 amino acids. In nucleotides, the CDR3 is TGTGCCAGTATAAGGGGCCTGGGCTATGGCTACACCTTC. Encoded protein: CASIRGLGYGYTF.

The V call is TRBV30, the J call TRBJ1-1; no definite D call. Germline CDR1 is GTSNPN and CDR2 is SVGIG (reference sequence). V lost 3 bases to trimming and J lost 1 base, with 9 bases between them. This CDR3 has 13 residues. The CDR3 DNA sequence: TGTGCCTGGAGCCGAGGCGGGAACACTGAAGCTTTCTTT. This gives the protein CAWSRGGNTEAFF.

The chain combines TRBV28 with TRBJ2-3; 9 positions match TRBD1. V lost 1 base and J lost 2; bases outside the gene matches: 7. From germline, CDR1 is MDHEN and CDR2 SYDVKM. This CDR3 spans 17 amino acids. CDR3 sequence (DNA): TGTGCCAGCAGTTTATCAATACAGGGGGCCACCACAGATACGCAGTATTTT. Its protein product is CASSLSIQGATTDTQYF. Full variable domain (missing parts from reference TRBV28 and TRBJ2-3): DVKVTQSSRYLVKRTGEKVFLECVQDMDHENMFWYRQDPGLGLRLIYFSYDVKMKEKGDIPEGYSVSREKKERFSLILESASTNQTSMYLCASSLSIQGATTDTQYFGPGTRLTVL.

Worth noting for this clone: The CDR3 ends on some other residue instead of the conserved phenylalanine or tryptophan, so this is likely a read error. This sequence joins TRBV30 and TRBJ1-1, with D perhaps TRBD1 (6 bases). Germline V gene data show CDR1 as GTSNPN and CDR2 as SVGIG (reference sequence). Trimming shortened V by 0 bases and J by 1 base, and 12 bases separated the two germline ends. The CDR3 runs to 15 residues. CDR3 nucleotide sequence: TGTGCCTGGAGTGTATTCACAGGGACGAACACTGAAGCTTTCCTT. Translating it yields CAWSVFTGTNTEAFL.